This T cell receptor beta chain came from a study of shared clonotypes between healthy human individuals. Assay: immunoSEQ multiplex PCR; the TCRdb copy retains only in-frame clones and omits some. In the table there are 330,000 or so clones, around four fifths of which are singletons. The junction had 11 bases not matched to a gene; V was cut back by 5 bases and J by 4 bases. The CDR3 runs to 16 residues. Germline V CDR1 and CDR2: SGHAT, FQNNGV. The CD4+ fraction was divided into a CD45RA+ naive subset and a CD45RA-negative memory subset. The sequence was obtained from a man younger than 40 in good health. The chain combines TRBV11-2 with TRBJ2-5, with 9 bases aligning to TRBD1. The sequenced sample consisted of memory CD4+ T cells sorted from blood. The subset: CD45RA-negative fraction. The CDR3 region is CASSAGTGQLRETQYF. The CDR3 nucleotides read TGTGCCAGCAGCGCCGGGACAGGGCAACTTAGAGAGACCCAGTACTTC.